A selection of T cell receptor beta chains follows, all from one sample in a study of shared clonotypes between healthy human individuals. Only in-frame clones appear in the TCRdb table, and some are missing; sequencing was by immunoSEQ multiplex PCR. This sample has about 960,000 clones, with about three quarters found just once. Material for sequencing was memory CD4+ T cells sorted from blood. The source of these receptors is a man in his late teens or twenties in good health. CDR3s include the opening cysteine and the closing phenylalanine or tryptophan. The D gene is left open where the match is weak. Not every row has a clone size; where given, it reads once, few, many or a size class.

d_gene	abundance	j_gene	v_gene	CDR3aa	CDR3nt
-	-	TRBJ2-2	TRBV5-6	CASSLGLQIANTGELFF	TGTGCCAGCAGCTTAGGGTTGCAGATCGCGAACACCGGGGAGCTGTTTTTT
TRBD2	-	TRBJ2-7	TRBV4-2	CASSQELAGGLSYEQYF	TGTGCCAGCAGCCAAGAGCTAGCGGGGGGCCTTTCCTACGAGCAGTACTTC
-	-	TRBJ2-3	TRBV7-7	CASSQGRGTDTQYF	TGTGCTAGCAGCCAGGGGCGCGGGACAGATACGCAGTATTTT
TRBD2	-	TRBJ2-3	TRBV29-1	CSVEATGGVGGTDTQYF	TGCAGCGTGGAGGCGACGGGGGGAGTGGGAGGCACAGATACGCAGTATTTT
-	once	TRBJ2-2	TRBV6-5	CASSSIGGPNTGELFF	TGTGCCAGCAGTTCTATTGGAGGGCCAAACACCGGGGAGCTGTTTTTT
TRBD1	-	TRBJ2-1	TRBV5-1	CASSSRTGRTNEQFF	TGCGCCAGCAGCTCCCGGACAGGTCGAACCAATGAGCAGTTCTTC
-	few	TRBJ1-6	TRBV9	CASSVDGRGSSPLHF	TGTGCCAGCAGCGTAGATGGCAGGGGAAGCTCACCCCTCCACTTT
-	-	TRBJ2-7	TRBV10-3	CAIAGPTYEQYF	TGTGCCATCGCCGGACCTACCTACGAGCAGTACTTC
TRBD1	-	TRBJ2-7	TRBV18	CASSRPGTGGEQYF	TGTGCCAGCTCTCGACCCGGGACAGGAGGCGAGCAGTACTTC
-	-	TRBJ1-2	TRBV6-1	CASREQVSGGYTF	TGTGCCAGCAGGGAACAGGTTTCGGGTGGCTACACCTTC
-	-	TRBJ1-4	TRBV10-3	CAISESGGADGGEKLFF	TGTGCCATCAGTGAGTCGGGGGGCGCCGACGGTGGGGAAAAACTGTTTTTT
-	-	TRBJ1-5	TRBV6-5	CASSYLSNQPQHF	TGTGCCAGCAGTTATCTAAGCAATCAGCCCCAGCATTTT
TRBD2	-	TRBJ2-3	TRBV13	CASSLGLAGRSTDTQYF	TGTGCCAGCAGCTTGGGACTAGCGGGGCGTAGCACAGATACGCAGTATTTT
-	-	TRBJ2-7	TRBV15	CATSRPDQGYEQYF	TGTGCCACCAGCAGACCCGACCAAGGCTACGAGCAGTACTTC
-	-	TRBJ2-6	TRBV7-9	CASSLDGANVLTF	TGTGCCAGCAGCTTAGACGGGGCCAACGTCCTGACTTTC
-	-	TRBJ2-7	TRBV7-2	CASSPVSGGLYEQYF	TGTGCCAGCAGCCCCGTCTCAGGGGGGTTATACGAGCAGTACTTC
TRBD2	-	TRBJ2-1	TRBV5-1	CASSPILADVLNEQFF	TGCGCCAGCAGCCCAATACTAGCGGACGTTTTGAATGAGCAGTTCTTC
TRBD1	-	TRBJ1-1	TRBV2	CASSRQGDRTEAFF	TGTGCCAGCTCTCGGCAGGGGGATCGGACTGAAGCTTTCTTT
TRBD2	-	TRBJ2-1	TRBV25-1	CASRGGGANNEQFF	TGTGCCAGCAGGGGCGGGGGGGCAAACAATGAGCAGTTCTTC
-	-	TRBJ2-7	TRBV7-2	CASSLEVGYEQYF	TGTGCCAGCAGCTTAGAGGTCGGGTACGAGCAGTACTTC
-	once	TRBJ1-5	TRBV19	CASSPRGTYGQPQHF	TGTGCCAGTAGTCCACGAGGGACCTATGGCCAGCCCCAGCATTTT
-	-	TRBJ2-5	TRBV29-1	CSVEGTAETQYF	TGCAGCGTTGAAGGGACGGCTGAGACCCAGTACTTC
-	few	TRBJ2-7	TRBV6-5	CASSYWDTTYEQYF	TGTGCCAGCAGTTACTGGGACACCACCTACGAGCAGTACTTC
-	-	TRBJ2-2	TRBV28	CASRPGRLNTGELFF	TGTGCCAGCAGGCCGGGACGGCTTAACACCGGGGAGCTGTTTTTT
TRBD1	-	TRBJ1-2	TRBV6-5	CASGVDRGGYGYTF	TGTGCCAGCGGGGTGGACAGGGGAGGCTATGGCTACACCTTC
-	-	TRBJ1-1	TRBV13	CASSLAHVSNTEAFF	TGTGCCAGCAGCTTAGCCCACGTTTCAAACACTGAAGCTTTCTTT
-	once	TRBJ2-4	TRBV5-1	CASSSGTNKNIQYF	TGCGCCAGCAGCTCTGGGACCAACAAAAACATTCAGTACTTC
-	few	TRBJ2-1	TRBV7-2	CASSLGVGEQFF	TGTGCCAGCAGCTTAGGGGTGGGTGAGCAGTTCTTC
-	-	TRBJ2-5	TRBV4-3	CASSQQVSETQYF	TGCGCCAGCAGCCAACAGGTATCAGAGACCCAGTACTTC
TRBD2	few	TRBJ2-2	TRBV27	CASTGLAGVMNTGELFF	TGTGCCAGCACGGGACTAGCGGGGGTTATGAACACCGGGGAGCTGTTTTTT
TRBD1	-	TRBJ1-2	TRBV11-2	CASSFRGDRTTLNYGYTF	TGTGCCAGCAGCTTTAGGGGGGACAGGACTACACTTAACTATGGCTACACCTTC
-	-	TRBJ1-6	TRBV18	CASSPVRGSPLHF	TGTGCCAGCTCACCGGTCAGAGGTTCACCCCTCCACTTT
-	few	TRBJ1-1	TRBV25-1	CASSEQGRAEAFF	TGTGCCAGCAGTGAACAGGGAAGGGCTGAAGCTTTCTTT
-	-	TRBJ1-1	TRBV19	CASSSTGNTEAFF	TGTGCCAGTAGTTCTACAGGGAACACTGAAGCTTTCTTT
-	-	TRBJ2-7	TRBV6-6	CASTANPDEQYF	TGTGCCAGCACGGCGAACCCAGACGAGCAGTACTTC
-	-	TRBJ1-1	TRBV7-9	CASSLRPYTEAFF	TGTGCCAGCAGCTTAAGGCCGTACACTGAAGCTTTCTTT
-	-	TRBJ2-2	TRBV7-9	CANSRGTGELFF	TGTGCCAACTCCCGGGGCACCGGGGAGCTGTTTTTT
TRBD2	-	TRBJ2-7	TRBV2	CASGLAQYEQYF	TGTGCCAGCGGACTAGCGCAATACGAGCAGTACTTC
-	once	TRBJ2-7	TRBV6-4	CASNKDEQYF	TGTGCCAGCAACAAGGACGAGCAGTACTTC
TRBD2	-	TRBJ2-5	TRBV15	CATSRDPTSGSGVETQYF	TGTGCCACCAGCAGAGATCCCACTAGCGGGAGTGGGGTGGAGACCCAGTACTTC
-	-	TRBJ1-2	TRBV2	CASSGTALNYGYTF	TGTGCCAGCAGTGGGACAGCCCTTAACTATGGCTACACCTTC
-	once	TRBJ2-4	TRBV10-3	CAISEDIAKNIQYF	TGTGCCATCAGCGAGGACATAGCCAAAAACATTCAGTACTTC
TRBD2	once	TRBJ2-5	TRBV2	CASKVKRGDQETQYF	TGTGCCAGCAAAGTCAAGCGGGGGGACCAAGAGACCCAGTACTTC
-	-	TRBJ1-2	TRBV5-5	CASSPPRGSTSYGYTF	TGTGCCAGCAGTCCTCCGAGGGGATCCACGAGCTATGGCTACACCTTC
TRBD1	-	TRBJ2-3	TRBV4-3	CASSQNRDRGSDTQYF	TGCGCCAGCAGCCAAAACCGGGACAGGGGGTCAGATACGCAGTATTTT